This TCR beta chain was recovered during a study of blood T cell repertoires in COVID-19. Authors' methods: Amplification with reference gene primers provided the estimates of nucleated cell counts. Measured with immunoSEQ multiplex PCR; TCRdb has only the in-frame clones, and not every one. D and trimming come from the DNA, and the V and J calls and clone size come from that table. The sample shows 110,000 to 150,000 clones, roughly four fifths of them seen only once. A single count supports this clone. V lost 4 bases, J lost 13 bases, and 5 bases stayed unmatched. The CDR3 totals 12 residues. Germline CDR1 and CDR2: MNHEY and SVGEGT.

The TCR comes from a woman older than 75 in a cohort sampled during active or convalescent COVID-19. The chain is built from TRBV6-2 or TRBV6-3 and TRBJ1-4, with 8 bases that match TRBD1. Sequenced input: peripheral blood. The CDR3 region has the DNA TGTGCCAGCAGTTTGACAGGGGCGGGACTGTTTTTT. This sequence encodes CASSLTGAGLFF.